This T cell receptor beta chain originates from a study of T-cell reconstitution after alpha-beta-depleted transplantation in children. For this clonotype: As yet, its antigen is unknown.

TCRbeta library preparation incorporated unique molecular identifiers. TCRdb processed the PCR reads anew with MiXCR; each CDR3 protein has one entry. The sample has about 980,000 distinct CDR3 sequences; about 31% are singletons. General observations from the study: One year after transplant, T-cell counts and diversity came mostly from newly produced T cells.

The germline V gene encodes CDR1 DFQATT and CDR2 SNEGSKA (reference sequence). With 1 base clipped from V and 3 bases from J, the junction kept 6 bases outside the gene matches. This CDR3 is 15 amino acids long. The sample in question was PBMCs, mostly from graft donor cells, obtained 360 days after TCRalphabeta/CD19-depleted stem cell transplant. The chain has TRBV20-1 and TRBJ2-1; 7 bases are a match to TRBD1. The sequence was collected from a boy under two years old who had a stem cell transplant for SCID, so the T cells may come from the graft donor. The CDR3 spells CSARVGTADYNEQFF. CDR3 nucleotide sequence: TGCAGTGCTAGAGTAGGGACAGCTGACTACAATGAGCAGTTCTTC.